This TCR beta chain was documented in a study of blood T cell repertoires in COVID-19. Germline CDR1 and CDR2: SGHVS and FQNEAQ. CDR3 length equals 14 residues. The V end lost 5 bases, the J end lost 5 bases, and 13 bases lay between the germline ends. Measured with immunoSEQ multiplex PCR; TCRdb has only the in-frame clones, and not every one. The sample lists about 29,000 clones; approximately 92% were seen once. The chain couples TRBV7-8 to TRBJ1-5, with D uncertain. The source is a man older than 75 with acute or convalescent COVID-19. The sample taken for sequencing was peripheral blood. The CDR3 coding sequence is TGTGCCAGCAGCCCGTGGAGGGAAGATCAGCCCCAGCATTTT. It yields the protein CASSPWREDQPQHF.